The rows below give T cell receptor beta chains drawn from one sample of a study of CD8 T cells in ankylosing spondylitis. TCRdb re-called the 5' RACE reads through MiXCR, storing one row per CDR3 protein. The sample yields around 770,000 distinct CDR3 sequences, 12% seen once. Sequencing was carried out using blood, either unsorted or a sorted T cell fraction (not recorded which). Receptors originate from a male donor with ankylosing spondylitis. CDR3s include the opening cysteine and the closing phenylalanine or tryptophan. D genes are given only for firm matches. Clone size is stated in some rows and not others, as once, few, many or a class when expanded.

j_call,v_call,d_call,clone_size,cdr3_nt,cdr3_aa
TRBJ2-7,TRBV10-3,-,-,TGTGCCACCACAGGGAATGGGAACGAGCAGTACTTC,CATTGNGNEQYF
TRBJ2-1,TRBV18,-,few,TGTGCCAGCTCACCACGGGAAGGGACCAATGAGCAGTTCTTC,CASSPREGTNEQFF
TRBJ1-5,TRBV10-3,-,many,TGTGCCGCCAGACCTAGGTTGGGGGATAGCAATCAGCCCCAGCATTTT,CAARPRLGDSNQPQHF
TRBJ2-3,TRBV12-3/TRBV12-4,-,few,TGTGCCAGCAGTGGGGGCGGAGTAGCAGATACGCAGTATTTT,CASSGGGVADTQYF
TRBJ2-6,TRBV12-3/TRBV12-4,-,-,TGTGCCAGCACCCTTTTGGGAAGCTCTGGGGCCAACGTCCTGACTTTC,CASTLLGSSGANVLTF
TRBJ2-7,TRBV3-1,-,-,TGTGCCAGCAGCCAAGGGCGAGCCTACGAGCAGTACTTC,CASSQGRAYEQYF
TRBJ1-2,TRBV7-2,-,many,TGTGCCAGCAGTTCAGGGTATGCAGTCTATGGCTACACCTTC,CASSSGYAVYGYTF
TRBJ1-3,TRBV6-5,TRBD1,-,TGTGCCAGCCAGTTTGAACAGGGGTTTGGAAACACCATATATTTT,CASQFEQGFGNTIYF
TRBJ2-3,TRBV7-2,-,few,TGTGCCAGCAGCGTGACTGGGGTAATCGATACGCAGTATTTT,CASSVTGVIDTQYF
TRBJ2-1,TRBV20-1,-,many,TGCAGTGCCCCCGGGCAGATCTACAATGAGCAGTTCTTC,CSAPGQIYNEQFF
TRBJ2-1,TRBV20-1,-,-,TGCAGTGCTAGAGGTCCGGGACTTAGAACGAGAGATGAGCAGTTCTTC,CSARGPGLRTRDEQFF
TRBJ2-2,TRBV4-2,-,few,TGTGCCAGCAGCCAAGCCACGCTCCTGAACACCGGGGAGCTGTTTTTT,CASSQATLLNTGELFF
TRBJ1-1,TRBV4-1,-,-,TGCGCCAGCAGCCAAGAGGGCGCTAGGGGAAGAAGAGCTTTCTTT,CASSQEGARGRRAFF
TRBJ1-1,TRBV7-8,-,-,TGTGCCAGCAGCTTTGGGCACCCGATCGCTGAAGCTTTCTTT,CASSFGHPIAEAFF
TRBJ1-2,TRBV10-3,TRBD1,-,TGTGCCATGTCGGGACAGGGGGCAAGTGGCTACACCTTC,CAMSGQGASGYTF
TRBJ2-5,TRBV7-9,TRBD2,once,TGTGCCAGCAGCTTAGCCGAAGCGGGGCTGAAGACCCAGTACTTC,CASSLAEAGLKTQYF
TRBJ2-1,TRBV3-1,-,few,TGTGCCAGCAGGCGCGGGGCCAGCTCCTACAATGAGCAGTTCTTC,CASRRGASSYNEQFF
TRBJ1-2,TRBV29-1,TRBD1,few,TGCAGCGTTGAAGCGGTCGCAGGGGGCTATGGCTACACCTTC,CSVEAVAGGYGYTF
TRBJ2-1,TRBV7-9,-,few,TGTGCCAGCAGCTTGAAGTACCTTGGGTACAATGAGCAGTTCTTC,CASSLKYLGYNEQFF
TRBJ2-7,TRBV6-5,-,-,TGTGCCAGCAGTTACTTCGGCCCGGGTGCCTACGAGCAGTACTTC,CASSYFGPGAYEQYF
TRBJ1-3,TRBV7-2,-,-,TGTGCCAGCAGCTGGGGTGCGGTTTCTGGAAACACCATATATTTT,CASSWGAVSGNTIYF
TRBJ2-5,TRBV20-1,TRBD1,many,TGCAGTGCCACGAGGGGGCGAGAGACCCAGTACTTC,CSATRGRETQYF
TRBJ2-7,TRBV6-4,-,few,TGTGCCAGCAGTGACCCGGACAACAGGGAGCGGGGCTACGAGCAGTACTTC,CASSDPDNRERGYEQYF
TRBJ2-3,TRBV5-1,-,few,TGCGCCAGCAGCCCCCAAGGGGGCACAGATACGCAGTATTTT,CASSPQGGTDTQYF
TRBJ2-6,TRBV7-9,TRBD1,-,TGTGCCAGCAGCAGGGGGCTGGGGGGGGCCAACGTCCTGACTTTC,CASSRGLGGANVLTF
TRBJ1-2,TRBV6-1,TRBD1,-,TGTGCCAGCAGTAGGACAGGGTCCGTAAGTGGCTACACCTTC,CASSRTGSVSGYTF
TRBJ2-1,TRBV20-1,TRBD2,few,TGCAGTGCTCAACAGCGGGGTCAGTACAATGAGCAGTTCTTC,CSAQQRGQYNEQFF
TRBJ1-1,TRBV29-1,-,-,TGCAGCGTTGAAAGGGGAACGGCCACTGAAGCTTTCTTT,CSVERGTATEAFF
TRBJ2-3,TRBV18,-,-,TGTGCCAGCTCCCCTCGGGACTTGAGCACAGATACGCAGTATTTT,CASSPRDLSTDTQYF
TRBJ1-1,TRBV4-3,-,-,TGCGCCAGCAGCCATTCAACCCGGACAGCTGAAGCTTTCTTT,CASSHSTRTAEAFF
TRBJ2-3,TRBV7-8,TRBD2,-,TGTGCCAGCAGTCGAACGACTAGCGGGGCTGGGGCAGATACGCAGTATTTT,CASSRTTSGAGADTQYF
TRBJ1-2,TRBV5-1,-,-,TGCGCCAGCAGCCACATGACAACCTTGGACGGCTACACCTTC,CASSHMTTLDGYTF
TRBJ2-7,TRBV4-2,-,-,TGTGCCAGCAGCCAAGATCAGAGGGGATCTAGCCCAGTACAGTACTTC,CASSQDQRGSSPVQYF
TRBJ1-6,TRBV9,-,few,TGTGCCAGCAGCGATTCAGGGGATTCACCCCTCCACTTT,CASSDSGDSPLHF
TRBJ1-2,TRBV6-5,-,-,TGTGCCAGCAGTTGGAGAACCCGAGGGGATGGCTACACCTTC,CASSWRTRGDGYTF
TRBJ2-1,TRBV5-1,-,few,TGCGCCAGCAGCCCATCCCTAGGTGGTGGCTCGGTTTTTTTCAATGAGCAGTTCTTC,CASSPSLGGGSVFFNEQFF
TRBJ1-1,TRBV3-1,-,-,TGTGCCAGCAGCCGGCAGACGGGGAGTCTGAACACTGAAGCTTTCTTT,CASSRQTGSLNTEAFF
TRBJ1-5,TRBV20-1,-,-,TGCAGTGCTAGAGATGTACAGAACAATCAGCCCCAGCATTTT,CSARDVQNNQPQHF
TRBJ1-1,TRBV7-8,TRBD1,-,TGTGCCAGCAGCTTATTTTGGCAGGGGGCGGAAGCTTTCTTT,CASSLFWQGAEAFF
TRBJ2-1,TRBV20-1,TRBD2,-,TGCAGTGCTAGAAACGGACTAGCCGTTTACAATGAGCAGTTCTTC,CSARNGLAVYNEQFF
TRBJ1-1,TRBV20-1,-,few,TGCAGTGCTGTCCGGGACCATAACACTGAAGCTTTCTTT,CSAVRDHNTEAFF
TRBJ2-7,TRBV20-1,-,many,TGCAGTGCCCTCCGGGGGGACAAGTACTACGAGCAGTACTTC,CSALRGDKYYEQYF
TRBJ2-2,TRBV28,-,-,TGTGCCAGCAGTGCCCCCGTATTCGGGGAGCTGTTTTTT,CASSAPVFGELFF
TRBJ2-2,TRBV4-2,TRBD1,few,TGTGCCAGCAGCCAAAGCCCGACAGGGGCCACCGGGGAGCTGTTTTTT,CASSQSPTGATGELFF
TRBJ2-1,TRBV5-5,-,few,TGTGCCAGCAGCTTGGTCCTTTTTGAGCAGTTCTTC,CASSLVLFEQFF
TRBJ1-1,TRBV5-1,-,few,TGCGCCAGCAGGAGGCAGGAGGAAGCTTTCTTT,CASRRQEEAFF
TRBJ2-7,TRBV3-1,TRBD2,few,TGTGCCAGCAGCCAAGTATCTAGCGGGACCGAGCAGTACTTC,CASSQVSSGTEQYF
TRBJ2-3,TRBV5-1,TRBD2,-,TGCGCCAGCAGCCAGGTGGGAGCGGGGTCAGATACGCAGTATTTT,CASSQVGAGSDTQYF